Given below is one T cell receptor (beta chain) in context. This sample stems from a study of blood T cell repertoires in COVID-19. About the research overall: Italy, Spain and the United States were the sources of the convalescent and acute COVID-19 samples. In each case, the material was cDNA or gDNA derived from T cells, B-cell-depleted T cells, or PBMCs.

Under the authors' procedure: Estimated nucleated cell counts came from reference gene primer amplification. Here immunoSEQ multiplex PCR was the method, and the copy in TCRdb shows in-frame clones only, minus some. From that table come the V and J calls and clone size; the DNA was used to work out D and trimming. The sample consists of fewer than 130,000 clones, less than 85% of them appearing once. Sequences were obtained from peripheral blood. This clonotype was obtained from an elderly woman with acute or convalescent COVID-19.

The CDR3 DNA reads as TGTGCCAGCACGCCAGACAGCTACGAGCAGTACTTC. Protein: CASTPDSYEQYF. J is TRBJ2-7 and V is TRBV2; maybe TRBD1 (5 bases). The V and J ends lost 7 bases and 3 bases respectively, with 10 bases between them. This CDR3 has 12 amino acids. Germline V gene data show CDR1 as SNHLY and CDR2 as FYNNEI.